Below, 7 T cell receptor beta chains from the same sample are listed, as sequenced in a study of regulatory T cells in long-lasting Graves disease. To make TCR beta libraries, researchers used iRepertoire HTBI primers and Arm-PCR of CDR3 regions. TCRdb passed the multiplex PCR reads through MiXCR, listing each CDR3 protein once. The sample lists 400,000 to 500,000 distinct CDR3 sequences; about 14% were seen once. This sample's time point: newly diagnosed GD, antithyroid drugs for less than 3 months. Extracted RNA from PBMCs served as the source of the TCR library. The data were also submitted as part of a second study, on T cells in Graves' hyperthyroidism and ophthalmopathy.

The starting material was peripheral blood mononuclear cells (PBMCs), obtained at new diagnosis, from a patient treated with antithyroid drugs. The source is a woman in her forties or fifties with Graves disease.

This clonotype was detected many times. V is TRBV7-2 and J is TRBJ2-1; no reliable D call. V shed 6 bases and J shed 7 bases, with 13 bases lying between them. This CDR3 has 13 amino acids. Looked up from germline, CDR1 is SGHTA and CDR2 is FQGNSA. The CDR3 DNA reads as TGTGCCAGCAGTTCACTGGTCCCGAATGAGCAGTTCTTC. It specifies CASSSLVPNEQFF. Supplemented by reference TRBV7-2 and TRBJ2-1, the full variable domain reads GAGVSQSPSNKVTEKGKDVELRCDPISGHTALYWYRQSLGQGLEFLIYFQGNSAPDKSGLPSDRFSAERTGGSVSTLTIQRTQQEDSAVYLCASSSLVPNEQFFGPGTRLTVL.

This clonotype was observed at least ten times. The rearrangement uses TRBV2 and TRBJ2-2, with 8 bases fitting TRBD1. CDR1 is SNHLY and CDR2 is FYNNEI in the germline V gene. V lost 2 bases and J lost 2; bases outside the gene matches: 1. The CDR3 contains 15 residues. CDR3 in DNA: TGTGCCAGCAGTGAACAGGGGGCCAACACCGGGGAGCTGTTTTTT. Translated: CASSEQGANTGELFF.

Ten or more counts support this clonotype. The chain couples TRBV7-2 to TRBJ2-5; D is possibly TRBD1 or TRBD2 (5 bases each). Trimming took 5 bases from V and 7 from J, leaving 17 bases between them. From germline, CDR1 is SGHTA and CDR2 FQGNSA. This CDR3 contains 14 residues. This chain's CDR3 is CASSLGTAPRTQYF. DNA for the CDR3: TGTGCCAGCAGCCTCGGGACCGCTCCGCGGACCCAGTACTTC. Drawing the rest from reference TRBV7-2 and TRBJ2-5, the complete variable domain is GAGVSQSPSNKVTEKGKDVELRCDPISGHTALYWYRQSLGQGLEFLIYFQGNSAPDKSGLPSDRFSAERTGGSVSTLTIQRTQQEDSAVYLCASSLGTAPRTQYFGPGTRLLVL.

This clonotype was counted at least ten times. J is TRBJ2-1 and V is TRBV2; D is undetermined. Germline CDR1 is SNHLY and CDR2 is FYNNEI. The CDR3 runs 12 residues. Trimming took off 7 bases at V and 6 bases at J, with 10 bases between the two ends. In DNA, the CDR3 is TGTGCCAGCAAAGTGCTAGTCAATGAGCAGTTCTTC. Translation gives CASKVLVNEQFF. The full variable domain, in which reference TRBV2 and TRBJ2-1 provide the parts outside the CDR3, is EPEVTQTPSHQVTQMGQEVILRCVPISNHLYFYWYRQILGQKVEFLVSFYNNEISEKSEIFDDQFSVERPDGSNFTLKIRSTKLEDSAMYFCASKVLVNEQFFGPGTRLTVL.

This clonotype came up a few times. J is TRBJ1-5 and V is TRBV19, with D perhaps TRBD1 (5 bases). The V end lost 4 bases, the J end lost 1 base, and 14 bases lay between the germline ends. CDR1 LNHDA and CDR2 SQIVND come from the germline V gene (reference sequence). CDR3 length equals 16 residues. The CDR3 DNA reads as TGTGCCAGTAGTACTGATACCGGGACCAGCAATCAGCCCCAGCATTTT. This codes for CASSTDTGTSNQPQHF.

This clonotype was recorded at least ten times. In DNA, the CDR3 is TGTGCCAGCAGCGAGAGATCAGGACCTGGGGGGGAGCAGTACTTC. This sequence encodes CASSERSGPGGEQYF. The chain couples TRBV9 to TRBJ2-7; tentatively, D is TRBD2 (6 bases). V was pared by 3 bases and J by 7 bases, with 20 bases between. The CDR3 loop spans 15 amino acids. The V gene's germline CDR1 is SGDLS and CDR2 YYNGEE.

Many counts were recorded for this clonotype. This rearrangement joins TRBV28 to TRBJ1-5; 7 positions agree with TRBD1. CDR3 size: 14 residues. After removal of 5 bases from V and 10 bases from J, the junction contained 11 bases not matched to a gene. CDR1 MDHEN and CDR2 SYDVKM come from the germline V gene. The CDR3 DNA is TGTGCCAGCAGTCAACAGGGGTGGGAGAAACCCCAGCATTTT. It is translated as CASSQQGWEKPQHF.